The entry below describes one T cell receptor beta chain. The antigen is not known. The sequenced template was cDNA made from the entire isolated RNA. The assay was immunoSEQ multiplex PCR, and TCRdb's table has in-frame clones only and misses some. The table records under 150,000 clones, 15% to 20% of them present only once. The data were obtained in a study of beta chain features in type 1 diabetes. Findings and limits, study-wide: TCRB CDR3 length was moderately but significantly reduced in all four CD4+ subsets of Type 1 diabetes patients.

The sample consisted of central memory CD4+ T cells from blood. This clonotype was obtained from a man aged 18 to 29 with type 1 diabetes.

The DNA of the CDR3 is TGTGCCAGCAGCAACCCGCCTACCTACGAGCAGTACTTC. Translating gives CASSNPPTYEQYF. The rearrangement uses TRBV7-2 and TRBJ2-7; D gene uncertain. This CDR3 region has 13 residues. The V and J ends lost 5 bases and 2 bases respectively, with 10 bases between them. Germline CDR1 and CDR2: SGHTA and FQGNSA.